This TCR beta chain came from a study of OX40 agonist ivuxolimab in advanced cancers. Study-wide results and caveats: Low levels of normalized T-cell clonal expansion also appeared in some nonresponders.

Assay used: immunoSEQ multiplex PCR; TCRdb lists only in-frame clones, some missing. The profile shows tens of thousands of clones, 84% of them singletons. Germline V gene data show CDR1 as SGHVS and CDR2 as FQNEAQ. Trimming at V came to 5 bases and at J to 3 bases, leaving 12 bases not matched to a gene. This CDR3 region has 17 residues. Comment on this clone: Its antigen remains unknown.

The J gene is TRBJ2-1, the V gene TRBV7-8; 8 nucleotides line up with TRBD2. The sequencing here drew on CD4+ or CD8+ T cells sorted from blood, taken in a trial of the OX40 agonist ivuxolimab. The source of this sequence is an adult with an advanced solid tumor such as melanoma, head and neck, liver or kidney cancer. The CDR3 DNA sequence: TGTGCCAGCAGCCCCTTGCTAGGGCTAGCGGGCTACAATGAGCAGTTCTTC. Translated, it gives CASSPLLGLAGYNEQFF.